Each of the 30 T cell receptor beta chains below was sequenced from the same sample in a study of T cell clones after liver transplantation. The repertoire was sequenced with immunoSEQ multiplex PCR; TCRdb's copy has only in-frame clones and lacks some. This repertoire shows about 70,000 clones, approximately 80% found once; its top ten account for around 0.72%. This material consisted of CD4+ T cells from blood, taken 12 months after liver transplant. The source is a human patient who received a liver transplant. The graft donor may account for some of the T cells.

The gene calls are TRBV5-1 and TRBJ2-2; D may be TRBD1 or TRBD2 (5 bases each). Trimming took off 7 bases at V and 0 bases at J, with 7 bases between the two ends. Per germline, CDR1 SGHRS and CDR2 YFSETQ. The CDR3 extends over 13 amino acids. For the CDR3, the DNA is TGCGCCAGCGGGACGGCGAACACCGGGGAGCTGTTTTTT. Translated: CASGTANTGELFF.

This chain uses TRBV14 with TRBJ2-4; 8 bases map to TRBD1. This CDR3 contains 18 residues. With V trimmed by 1 base and J by 2 bases, 10 bases remained unmatched. Germline V gene lookup returns CDR1 SGHDN and CDR2 FVKESK. In DNA, the CDR3 is TGTGCCAGCAGCCAAGGAGACAGGGGTCTTCGAACCAAAAACATTCAGTACTTC. Amino acid sequence: CASSQGDRGLRTKNIQYF. Filled out from reference TRBV14 and TRBJ2-4, the complete variable domain reads EAGVTQFPSHSVIEKGQTVTLRCDPISGHDNLYWYRRVMGKEIKFLLHFVKESKQDESGMPNNRFLAERTGGTYSTLKVQPAELEDSGVYFCASSQGDRGLRTKNIQYFGAGTRLSVL.

The V call is TRBV7-6, the J call TRBJ2-3; D ambiguous. The CDR3 has 16 amino acids. Trimming stripped 1 base from V and 3 bases from J, with 14 bases between. CDR1 is SGHVS and CDR2 is FNYEAQ in the germline V gene. The CDR3 sequence: CASSLGVRIGTDTQYF. In DNA form, the CDR3 reads TGTGCCAGCAGCTTAGGGGTTAGGATAGGTACAGATACGCAGTATTTT. Using reference TRBV7-6 and TRBJ2-3 for the parts outside the CDR3, the full variable domain is GAGVSQSPRYKVTKRGQDVALRCDPISGHVSLYWYRQALGQGPEFLTYFNYEAQQDKSGLPNDRFSAERPEGSISTLTIQRTEQRDSAMYRCASSLGVRIGTDTQYFGPGTRLTVL.

This sequence joins TRBV5-4 and TRBJ2-7, with unresolved D. Germline V lookup: CDR1 SGHNT, CDR2 YYREEE (reference sequence). The CDR3 is 13 amino acids. V lost 5 bases and J lost 4, with 13 bases in between. CDR3 in amino acids: CASSLGPLYEQYF. The CDR3 DNA follows: TGTGCCAGCAGTCTCGGACCGCTGTACGAGCAGTACTTC.

This CDR3 reads CASSLQGQGVGGYTF. As DNA, the CDR3 is TGTGCCAGCAGCTTACAGGGACAGGGAGTTGGCGGCTACACCTTC. This chain connects TRBV11-2 to TRBJ1-2, with 9 positions matching TRBD1. With 2 bases clipped from V and 8 bases from J, the junction kept 9 bases outside the gene matches. Germline V gene sequence: CDR1 SGHAT, CDR2 FQNNGV. The CDR3 is 15 amino acids.

The chain couples TRBV30 to TRBJ1-1; D is undetermined. The CDR3 is made up of 13 amino acids. Germline CDR1 and CDR2: GTSNPN and SVGIG (reference sequence). Trimming left V 2 bases short and J 0 bases short, with 7 bases between. The CDR3 here is CAWSRSMNTEAFF. The CDR3 DNA follows: TGTGCCTGGAGTAGGTCCATGAACACTGAAGCTTTCTTT.

This clone appeared once. The chain uses TRBV19 and TRBJ1-5, with D unresolved. V lost 8 bases, J lost 8 bases, and 13 bases lay in between. The CDR3 loop spans 12 amino acids. Germline V gene lookup returns CDR1 LNHDA and CDR2 SQIVND (reference sequence). The CDR3 nucleotides are TGTGCCAGTTCCAGACACTGGGAGCCCCAGCATTTT. This translates into CASSRHWEPQHF.

The chain has TRBV29-1 and TRBJ2-7; D unresolved. CDR3 size: 11 residues. Germline CDR1 reads SQVTM; CDR2 reads ANQGSEA. Deletions cut 5 bases from V and 1 base from J, with 6 bases between. The CDR3 DNA sequence: TGCAGCGTTTCCCGGTCCTACGAGCAGTACTTC. It is translated as CSVSRSYEQYF.

Comment on this clone: One junction end disagrees with the germline gene, perhaps due to a read error. The chain links TRBV6-6 to TRBJ2-1; D not certain. There are 14 residues in the CDR3. CDR1 is MNHNY, CDR2 SVGAGI, per germline (reference sequence). The chain's CDR3 is CASSYVPSHNEQFF. CDR3 bases: TGTGCCAGCAGTTATGTACCCTCCCACAATGAGCAGTTCTTC.

This clone occurred once. The V gene is TRBV15, the J gene TRBJ2-5; 10 bases map to TRBD2. Per the germline V gene, CDR1 is LNHNV and CDR2 is YYDKDF (reference sequence). V lost 2 bases and J lost 3; bases outside the gene matches: 3. This CDR3 comprises 15 residues. The CDR3 is CATSRHGLAEETQYF. The CDR3 nucleotides read TGTGCCACCAGCAGACACGGACTAGCGGAAGAGACCCAGTACTTC.

The V call is TRBV28, the J call TRBJ2-7; no firm D call. The CDR3 length is 15 residues. The germline V gene has CDR1 MDHEN and CDR2 SYDVKM. V was cut by 7 bases and J by 2 bases, with 18 bases left in between. CDR3 sequence (DNA): TGTGCCAGCAACCCCCACAAACTCATCCCCTACGAGCAGTACTTC. It codes for CASNPHKLIPYEQYF.

About this clone itself: Germline is not matched at one junction end, which may reflect a read error. This chain uses TRBV5-4 with TRBJ2-7; tentative D call: TRBD2 (6 bases). Germline V gene data show CDR1 as SGHNT and CDR2 as YYREEE (reference sequence). The length of the CDR3 is 14 residues. The CDR3 nucleotides are TGCGCCAGCAGCTTAGGCGGGAACTCCTACGAGCAGTACTTC. Protein product: CASSLGGNSYEQYF.

The chain joins TRBV28 to TRBJ2-3; 10 nucleotides line up with TRBD2. The CDR3 covers 16 residues. Germline assignment: CDR1 MDHEN and CDR2 SYDVKM. The ends lost 5 bases at V and 5 bases at J; junction bases unmatched: 10. CDR3 nucleotide sequence: TGTGCCAGCAGTGGAGCAGGAGCGGGAGGGAGAGATACGCAGTATTTT. Its translation is CASSGAGAGGRDTQYF.

V gene TRBV18 combines with J gene TRBJ2-1, with 7 bases matching TRBD1. Unmatched junction bases numbered 12, after V lost 6 bases and J lost 10 bases. Germline CDR1 KGHSH, CDR2 LQKENI. This CDR3 is built from 14 residues. CDR3 residues: CASSQETGYSEQFF. In DNA, the CDR3 is TGTGCCAGCTCCCAGGAGACAGGGTATAGCGAGCAGTTCTTC.

This chain connects TRBV6-5 to TRBJ2-5, with TRBD1 matching over 10 bases. Germline V lookup: CDR1 MNHEY, CDR2 SVGAGI. CDR3 length: 13 residues. The trim removed 7 bases at V and 8 bases at J, leaving 7 bases unmatched. The CDR3 DNA is TGTGCCAGCACCGACAGGGGGCAAGGAACCCAGTACTTC. Its translation: CASTDRGQGTQYF.

This clone was detected only a few times. The gene calls are TRBV28 and TRBJ2-7; 8 bases line up with TRBD2. The V segment lost 5 bases and the J segment 5 bases; nucleotides outside the gene matches: 11. The CDR3 sequence is 15 residues long. Germline V gene sequence: CDR1 MDHEN, CDR2 SYDVKM. The CDR3 here is CASSLPGLGRHEQYF. The CDR3 DNA follows: TGTGCCAGCAGTCTACCGGGACTAGGACGCCACGAGCAGTACTTC.

The V and J genes are TRBV7-2 and TRBJ2-5; possibly TRBD2 for D (6 bases). Trimming stripped 5 bases from V and 1 base from J, with 11 bases between. The CDR3 covers 14 residues. Germline V lookup: CDR1 SGHTA, CDR2 FQGNSA. The CDR3 spells CASSPRTTQETQYF. CDR3 nucleotides: TGTGCCAGCAGCCCGAGGACTACCCAAGAGACCCAGTACTTC. The complete variable domain, with remaining parts taken from reference TRBV7-2 and TRBJ2-5, reads GAGVSQSPSNKVTEKGKDVELRCDPISGHTALYWYRQSLGQGLEFLIYFQGNSAPDKSGLPSDRFSAERTGGSVSTLTIQRTQQEDSAVYLCASSPRTTQETQYFGPGTRLLVL.

The chain employs TRBV6-5 and TRBJ1-4; no clear D gene. The CDR3 has 14 amino acids. Trimming pared 6 bases from V and 8 bases from J, leaving 16 bases between. The V gene's germline CDR1 is MNHEY and CDR2 SVGAGI. CDR3 sequence: CASSPAWAREKLFF. The DNA of the CDR3 is TGTGCCAGCAGCCCGGCGTGGGCTAGGGAAAAACTGTTTTTT.

The V and J genes are TRBV5-6 and TRBJ2-3, with 8 bases identical to TRBD2. Germline CDR1 SGHDT, CDR2 YYEEEE. J was trimmed by 5 bases and V by 6 bases; bases with no gene match: 11. This CDR3 region has 15 residues. The chain's CDR3 is CASTPGGGYGDTQYF. The CDR3 region has the DNA TGTGCCAGCACCCCCGGGGGGGGTTATGGAGATACGCAGTATTTT.

The J gene is TRBJ2-4, the V gene TRBV28, with D perhaps TRBD2 (6 bases). This CDR3 has 14 amino acids. Germline assignment: CDR1 MDHEN and CDR2 SYDVKM. Trimming removed 3 bases at V and 6 bases at J, with 12 bases between. The CDR3 loop reads CASSFVGGLNIQYF. The CDR3 coding sequence is TGTGCCAGCAGTTTCGTGGGGGGTTTAAACATTCAGTACTTC. The variable domain in full, with the rest retrieved from reference TRBV28 and TRBJ2-4, is DVKVTQSSRYLVKRTGEKVFLECVQDMDHENMFWYRQDPGLGLRLIYFSYDVKMKEKGDIPEGYSVSREKKERFSLILESASTNQTSMYLCASSFVGGLNIQYFGAGTRLSVL.

The chain is built from TRBV4-2 and TRBJ2-2, with TRBD2 identical over 9 bases. Trimming cost V 4 bases and J 9 bases; bases outside gene matches: 12. From germline, CDR1 is LGHNA and CDR2 YNFKEQ. The CDR3 is 16 residues long. For the CDR3, the DNA is TGTGCCAGCAGCCCCTCTAGCGGGACTTTATTGAGGGAGCTGTTTTTT. Translated, it gives CASSPSSGTLLRELFF.

The V gene is TRBV29-1, the J gene TRBJ2-7; 11 bases fit TRBD1. Trimming removed 7 bases from V and 5 bases from J; junction bases left unmatched: 16. This CDR3 is 16 amino acids long. CDR1 is SQVTM and CDR2 is ANQGSEA in the germline V gene. CDR3 residues: CSALNERTGGENEQYF. CDR3 coding DNA: TGCAGCGCCCTGAATGAGAGGACAGGGGGCGAAAACGAGCAGTACTTC.

This clone was detected a few times. The chain recombines TRBV28 with TRBJ1-3; a possible D gene is TRBD1 (6 bases). There are 14 residues in the CDR3. V was trimmed by 6 bases and J by 1 base, leaving 10 bases between them. Germline V gene lookup returns CDR1 MDHEN and CDR2 SYDVKM. The CDR3 DNA follows: TGTGCCAGCAGGGACAGCCGATCTGGAAACACCATATATTTT. Translation: CASRDSRSGNTIYF.

The chain couples TRBV19 to TRBJ2-7, with D maybe TRBD2 (6 bases). The CDR3 has 16 residues. Germline assignment: CDR1 LNHDA and CDR2 SQIVND (reference sequence). Trimming pared 6 bases from V and 2 bases from J, leaving 20 bases between. CDR3 protein: CASSPWDFRETYEQYF. CDR3 bases: TGTGCCAGTAGCCCGTGGGACTTCCGAGAGACCTACGAGCAGTACTTC. Full variable domain (missing parts from reference TRBV19 and TRBJ2-7): DGGITQSPKYLFRKEGQNVTLSCEQNLNHDAMYWYRQDPGQGLRLIYYSQIVNDFQKGDIAEGYSVSREKKESFPLTVTSAQKNPTAFYLCASSPWDFRETYEQYFGPGTRLTVT.

The chain is built from TRBV5-1 and TRBJ1-1; D is possibly TRBD1 (5 bases). The germline V gene encodes CDR1 SGHRS and CDR2 YFSETQ. The V end was cut by 1 base, the J end by 3 bases, with 7 bases between. The CDR3 is 13 residues long. The CDR3 DNA follows: TGCGCCAGCAGCTTGCAGGGATACACTGAAGCTTTCTTT. Translated, it gives CASSLQGYTEAFF.

The V call is TRBV5-4, the J call TRBJ2-2, with D perhaps being TRBD1 or TRBD2 (5 bases each). Per the germline V gene, CDR1 is SGHNT and CDR2 is YYREEE (reference sequence). V gave up 1 base and J gave up 1 base, with 17 bases separating them. This CDR3 spans 18 amino acids. CDR3 nucleotide sequence: TGTGCCAGCAGCTTGTTGTACGGGGCCTCGGGGAACACCGGGGAGCTGTTTTTT. Translated, it gives CASSLLYGASGNTGELFF.

This clone was seen a handful of times. The CDR3 nucleotides are TGTGCCAGCAGTTATAATGAGGGGGCGGACACTGAAGCTTTCTTT. It specifies CASSYNEGADTEAFF. V is TRBV6-5 and J is TRBJ1-1, with 7 bases fitting TRBD1. Germline V gives CDR1 MNHEY, CDR2 SVGAGI. The CDR3 length is 15 residues. Trimming cost V 3 bases and J 3 bases; bases outside gene matches: 7.

This chain uses TRBV7-3 with TRBJ1-1, with TRBD1 identical over 7 bases. V lost 6 bases and J lost 8; bases outside the gene matches: 12. The germline V gene has CDR1 SGHTA and CDR2 FQGTGA. The CDR3 has 14 residues. CDR3 region: CASSKNQGEAEAFF. The CDR3 DNA sequence: TGTGCCAGCAGTAAGAATCAGGGGGAAGCCGAAGCTTTCTTT.

This chain connects TRBV7-2 to TRBJ2-2; 7 positions match TRBD1. Germline assignment: CDR1 SGHTA and CDR2 FQGNSA. V trimming: 3 bases; J trimming: 3 bases; junction bases outside the gene matches: 1. This CDR3 region has 14 residues. The CDR3 DNA sequence: TGTGCCAGCAGCTTCCAGGGGGACACCGGGGAGCTGTTTTTT. It specifies CASSFQGDTGELFF.

The V call is TRBV5-1, the J call TRBJ2-2, with TRBD1 as a possible D gene (6 bases). V lost 5 bases and J lost 4, with 12 bases in between. The CDR3 is made up of 14 amino acids. Germline lookup yields CDR1 SGHRS and CDR2 YFSETQ. CDR3 DNA sequence: TGCGCCAGCAGACAGGGAATGGGCACCGGGGAGCTGTTTTTT. This codes for CASRQGMGTGELFF.